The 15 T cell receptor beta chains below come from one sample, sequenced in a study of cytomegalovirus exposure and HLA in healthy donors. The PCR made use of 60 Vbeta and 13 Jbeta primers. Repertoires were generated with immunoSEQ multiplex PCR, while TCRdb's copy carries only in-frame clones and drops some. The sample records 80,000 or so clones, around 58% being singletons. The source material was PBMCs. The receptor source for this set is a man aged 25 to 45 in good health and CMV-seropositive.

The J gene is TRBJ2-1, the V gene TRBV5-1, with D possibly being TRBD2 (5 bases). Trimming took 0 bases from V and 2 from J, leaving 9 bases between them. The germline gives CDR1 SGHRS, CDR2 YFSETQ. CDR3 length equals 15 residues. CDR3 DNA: TGCGCCAGCAGCTTGGGGACTCCGGCCTACAATGAGCAGTTCTTC. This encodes CASSLGTPAYNEQFF.

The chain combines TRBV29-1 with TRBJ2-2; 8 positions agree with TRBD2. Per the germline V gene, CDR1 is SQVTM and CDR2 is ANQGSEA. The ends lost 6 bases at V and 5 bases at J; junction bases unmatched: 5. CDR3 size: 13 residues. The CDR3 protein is CSVGGGPTGELFF. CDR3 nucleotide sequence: TGCAGCGTAGGCGGGGGGCCGACCGGGGAGCTGTTTTTT.

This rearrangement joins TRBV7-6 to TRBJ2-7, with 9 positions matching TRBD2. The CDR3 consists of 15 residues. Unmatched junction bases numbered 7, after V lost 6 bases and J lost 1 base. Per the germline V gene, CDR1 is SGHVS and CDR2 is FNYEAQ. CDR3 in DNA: TGTGCCAGCAGTTCTACTAGCGGGCCTTCCTACGAGCAGTACTTC. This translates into CASSSTSGPSYEQYF.

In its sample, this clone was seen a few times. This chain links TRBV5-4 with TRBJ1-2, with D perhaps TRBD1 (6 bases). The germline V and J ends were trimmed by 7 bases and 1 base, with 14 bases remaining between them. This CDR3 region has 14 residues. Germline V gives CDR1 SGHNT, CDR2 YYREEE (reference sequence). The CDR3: CASETGDDNYGYTF. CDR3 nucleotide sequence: TGTGCCAGCGAGACAGGCGATGATAACTATGGCTACACCTTC.

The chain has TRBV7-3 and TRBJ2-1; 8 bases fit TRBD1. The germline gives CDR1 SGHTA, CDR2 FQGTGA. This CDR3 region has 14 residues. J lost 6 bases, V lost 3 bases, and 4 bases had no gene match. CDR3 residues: CASSFTGGSNEQFF. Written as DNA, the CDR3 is TGTGCCAGCAGCTTTACAGGGGGTTCCAATGAGCAGTTCTTC.

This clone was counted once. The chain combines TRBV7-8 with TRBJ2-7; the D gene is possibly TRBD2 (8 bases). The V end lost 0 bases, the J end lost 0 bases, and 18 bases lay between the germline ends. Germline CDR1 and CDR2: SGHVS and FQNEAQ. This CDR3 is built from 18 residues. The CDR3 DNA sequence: TGTGCCAGCAGCTTAGCGACAGGGACGGCGGGGGGCTCCTACGAGCAGTACTTC. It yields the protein CASSLATGTAGGSYEQYF. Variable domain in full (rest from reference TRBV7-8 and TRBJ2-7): GAGVSQSPRYKVAKRGQDVALRCDPISGHVSLFWYQQALGQGPEFLTYFQNEAQLDKSGLPSDRFFAERPEGSVSTLKIQRTQQEDSAVYLCASSLATGTAGGSYEQYFGPGTRLTVT.

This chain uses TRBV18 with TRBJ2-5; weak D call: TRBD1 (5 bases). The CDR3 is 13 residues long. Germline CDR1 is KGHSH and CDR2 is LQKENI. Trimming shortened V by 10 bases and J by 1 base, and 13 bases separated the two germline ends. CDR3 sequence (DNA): TGTGCCACCGCCACAGGAATCCAAGAGACCCAGTACTTC. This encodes CATATGIQETQYF.

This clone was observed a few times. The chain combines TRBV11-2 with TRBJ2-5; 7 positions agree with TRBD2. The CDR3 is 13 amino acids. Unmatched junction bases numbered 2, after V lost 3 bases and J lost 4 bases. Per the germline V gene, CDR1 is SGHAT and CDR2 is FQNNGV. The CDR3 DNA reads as TGTGCCAGCAGCTTCAAGCGGGGAGAGACCCAGTACTTC. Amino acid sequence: CASSFKRGETQYF.

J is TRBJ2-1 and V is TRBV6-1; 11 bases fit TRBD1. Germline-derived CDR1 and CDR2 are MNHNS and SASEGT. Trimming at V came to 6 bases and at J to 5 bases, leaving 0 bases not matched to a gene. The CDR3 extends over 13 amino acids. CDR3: CASRDRGHNEQFF. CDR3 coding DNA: TGTGCCAGCAGGGACAGGGGGCACAATGAGCAGTTCTTC.

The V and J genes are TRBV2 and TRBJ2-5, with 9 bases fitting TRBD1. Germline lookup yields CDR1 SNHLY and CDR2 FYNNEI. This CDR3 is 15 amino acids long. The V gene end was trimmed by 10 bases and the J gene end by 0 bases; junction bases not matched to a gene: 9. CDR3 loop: CANGRTGVDQETQYF. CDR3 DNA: TGTGCCAACGGCCGGACAGGGGTTGACCAAGAGACCCAGTACTTC.

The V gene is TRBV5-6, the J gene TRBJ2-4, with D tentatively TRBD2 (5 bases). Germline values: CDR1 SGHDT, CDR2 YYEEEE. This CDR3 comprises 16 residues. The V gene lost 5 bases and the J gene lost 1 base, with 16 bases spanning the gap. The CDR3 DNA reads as TGTGCCAGCAGTGTTGGAGGAACCGGTGCCAAAAACATTCAGTACTTC. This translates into CASSVGGTGAKNIQYF.

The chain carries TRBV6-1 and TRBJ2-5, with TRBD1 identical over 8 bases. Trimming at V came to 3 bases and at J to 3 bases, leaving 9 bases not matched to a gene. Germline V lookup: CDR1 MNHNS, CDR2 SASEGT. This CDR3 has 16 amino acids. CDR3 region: CASSDPPTGAKETQYF. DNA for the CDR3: TGTGCCAGCAGTGACCCCCCGACAGGGGCCAAAGAGACCCAGTACTTC.

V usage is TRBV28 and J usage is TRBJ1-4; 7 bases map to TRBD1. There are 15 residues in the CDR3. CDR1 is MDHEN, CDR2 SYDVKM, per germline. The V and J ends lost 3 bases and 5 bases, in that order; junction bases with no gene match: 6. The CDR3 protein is CASSFGQAKNEKLFF. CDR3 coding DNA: TGTGCCAGCAGTTTCGGACAGGCGAAAAATGAAAAACTGTTTTTT.

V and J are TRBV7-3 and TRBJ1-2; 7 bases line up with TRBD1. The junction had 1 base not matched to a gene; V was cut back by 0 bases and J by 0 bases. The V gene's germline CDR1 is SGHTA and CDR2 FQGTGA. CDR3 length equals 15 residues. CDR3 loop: CASSLTGQPNYGYTF. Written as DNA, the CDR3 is TGTGCCAGCAGCTTAACGGGACAGCCTAACTATGGCTACACCTTC.

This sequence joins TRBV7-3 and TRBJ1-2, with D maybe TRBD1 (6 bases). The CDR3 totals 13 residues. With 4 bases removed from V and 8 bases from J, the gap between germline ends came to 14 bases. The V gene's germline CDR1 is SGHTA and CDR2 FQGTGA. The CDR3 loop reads CASSSLGGGGYTF. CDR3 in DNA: TGTGCCAGCAGCTCCCTCGGTGGGGGCGGCTACACCTTC.